The 10 T cell receptor beta chains below come from one sample, sequenced in a study of shared clonotypes between healthy human individuals. The repertoire was sequenced with immunoSEQ multiplex PCR; TCRdb's copy has only in-frame clones and lacks some. Of fewer than 850,000 clones in the sample, about 78% were seen once. The sample consisted of memory CD4+ T cells sorted from blood. The subset denotes: CD45RA-negative fraction. The receptors come from a woman in her 30s in good health.

This chain links TRBV18 with TRBJ2-7, with D possibly TRBD1 on 6 matching bases. The V end lost 5 bases, the J end lost 5 bases, and 16 bases lay between the germline ends. This CDR3 has 14 residues. Germline V lookup: CDR1 KGHSH, CDR2 LQKENI. The CDR3 nucleotides are TGTGCCAGCTCATCGTCAGGGGTTCCTGACGAGCAGTACTTC. It codes for CASSSSGVPDEQYF.

The chain employs TRBV28 and TRBJ2-3; D possibly corresponds to TRBD1 (5 bases). V shed 7 bases and J shed 0 bases, with 8 bases lying between them. The CDR3 length is 13 residues. CDR1 is MDHEN and CDR2 is SYDVKM in the germline V gene. CDR3 amino acids: CASNDRSTDTQYF. DNA of the CDR3: TGTGCCAGCAACGACAGAAGCACAGATACGCAGTATTTT.

The V call is TRBV6-5, the J call TRBJ2-1; possibly TRBD2 for D (5 bases). Germline assignment: CDR1 MNHEY and CDR2 SVGAGI. Trimming stripped 10 bases from V and 3 bases from J, with 10 bases between. CDR3 length equals 12 residues. The CDR3 coding sequence is TGTGCCACCTTTAGCGTCTACAATGAGCAGTTCTTC. Residues: CATFSVYNEQFF.

The chain joins TRBV4-1 to TRBJ2-2, with 10 bases identical to TRBD2. In germline, CDR1 is MGHRA, CDR2 YSYEKL. This CDR3 has 17 amino acids. With 0 bases clipped from V and 1 base from J, the junction kept 2 bases outside the gene matches. The DNA for the CDR3 is TGCGCCAGCAGCCAAGATAGCGGGAGGAAGAACACCGGGGAGCTGTTTTTT. It is translated as CASSQDSGRKNTGELFF.

This sequence joins TRBV7-2 and TRBJ2-1; 11 bases map to TRBD2. Germline lookup yields CDR1 SGHTA and CDR2 FQGNSA. This CDR3 spans 16 amino acids. After removal of 5 bases from V and 5 bases from J, the junction contained 8 bases not matched to a gene. The CDR3 coding sequence is TGTGCCAGCAGCAGACAGCTGGGACTAGCGGACAATGAGCAGTTCTTC. This sequence encodes CASSRQLGLADNEQFF.

DNA for the CDR3: TGTGCCAGTAGTATTCTGGGGAGGACGGGGGGATCCTCTGGGGCCAACGTCCTGACTTTC. It codes for CASSILGRTGGSSGANVLTF. The chain employs TRBV19 and TRBJ2-6; TRBD2 aligns across 7 bases. The trim removed 3 bases at V and 0 bases at J, leaving 14 bases unmatched. The CDR3 consists of 20 residues. Per the germline V gene, CDR1 is LNHDA and CDR2 is SQIVND (reference sequence).

In its sample, this clone was seen once. V and J are TRBV27 and TRBJ1-5; perhaps TRBD1 as D (6 bases). V was shortened by 6 bases and J by 7 bases, with 13 bases between the two germline ends. Germline V CDR1 and CDR2: MNHEY, SMNVEV (reference sequence). The CDR3 has 13 residues. The CDR3: CASRGGTGQPQHF. The CDR3 region has the DNA TGTGCCAGCAGAGGGGGGACCGGACAGCCCCAGCATTTT.

This clone has ten or more counts. The chain joins TRBV2 to TRBJ2-1; D is undetermined. Trimming removed 3 bases from V and 0 bases from J, with 9 bases in between. From germline, CDR1 is SNHLY and CDR2 FYNNEI. CDR3 size: 15 residues. Here the CDR3 DNA reads TGTGCCAGCAGTGACGCACGAAGCTCCTACAATGAGCAGTTCTTC. Protein: CASSDARSSYNEQFF.

The chain is built from TRBV10-3 and TRBJ1-2, with no clear D. V dropped 0 bases and J dropped 7 bases, with 15 bases sitting between them. Germline V gives CDR1 ENHRY, CDR2 SYGVKD. The CDR3 length is 15 residues. The CDR3 sequence: CAISESPTSTGGYTF. DNA of the CDR3: TGTGCCATCAGTGAGTCGCCCACTTCTACGGGTGGCTACACCTTC.

This clone has more than one count but fewer than ten. CDR3 nucleotide sequence: TGTGCCAATCGACAGGGGCGCTTCACTGAAGCTTTCTTT. Its protein is CANRQGRFTEAFF. The V and J genes are TRBV28 and TRBJ1-1; 8 nucleotides align to TRBD1. The ends lost 10 bases at V and 4 bases at J; junction bases unmatched: 8. The germline V gene encodes CDR1 MDHEN and CDR2 SYDVKM. The CDR3 contains 13 residues.